This T cell receptor beta chain was identified in a study of blood T cell repertoires in COVID-19. Overall study: There were acute and convalescent COVID-19 samples, and they came from the United States, Italy and Spain. The cDNA or gDNA used as material had been derived from T cells, B-cell-depleted T cells, or PBMCs.

Per the authors' pipeline: Amplification of reference gene primers provided the estimated nucleated cell counts. Here immunoSEQ multiplex PCR was the method, and the copy in TCRdb shows in-frame clones only, minus some. D and trimming come from the DNA, and the V and J calls and clone size come from that table. The table records 250,000 to 350,000 clones, about 91% of them present only once. CDR1 and CDR2 from the germline V gene are SEHNR and FQNEAQ (reference sequence). V was pared by 4 bases and J by 3 bases, with 4 bases of the junction left unmatched. CDR3 length: 15 amino acids. The chain couples TRBV7-9 to TRBJ2-3, with 10 bases matching TRBD2. The receptor comes from a woman in her sixties with acute or convalescent COVID-19. The sequencing sample was made of peripheral blood. The CDR3 DNA sequence: TGTGCCAGCAGCTCACTAGCGGGGATTACAGATACGCAGTATTTT. This sequence encodes CASSSLAGITDTQYF.